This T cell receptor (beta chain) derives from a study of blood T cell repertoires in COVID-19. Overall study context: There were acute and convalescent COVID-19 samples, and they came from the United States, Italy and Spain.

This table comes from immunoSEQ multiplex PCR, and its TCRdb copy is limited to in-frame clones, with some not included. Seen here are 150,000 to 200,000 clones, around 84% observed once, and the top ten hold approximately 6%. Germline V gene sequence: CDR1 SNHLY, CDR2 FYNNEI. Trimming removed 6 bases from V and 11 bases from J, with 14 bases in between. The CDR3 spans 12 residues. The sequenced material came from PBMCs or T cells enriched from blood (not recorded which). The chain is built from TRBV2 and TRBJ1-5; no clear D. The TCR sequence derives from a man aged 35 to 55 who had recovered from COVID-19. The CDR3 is CASSVGVSAQHF. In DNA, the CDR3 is TGTGCCAGCAGCGTTGGAGTGAGCGCCCAGCATTTT.